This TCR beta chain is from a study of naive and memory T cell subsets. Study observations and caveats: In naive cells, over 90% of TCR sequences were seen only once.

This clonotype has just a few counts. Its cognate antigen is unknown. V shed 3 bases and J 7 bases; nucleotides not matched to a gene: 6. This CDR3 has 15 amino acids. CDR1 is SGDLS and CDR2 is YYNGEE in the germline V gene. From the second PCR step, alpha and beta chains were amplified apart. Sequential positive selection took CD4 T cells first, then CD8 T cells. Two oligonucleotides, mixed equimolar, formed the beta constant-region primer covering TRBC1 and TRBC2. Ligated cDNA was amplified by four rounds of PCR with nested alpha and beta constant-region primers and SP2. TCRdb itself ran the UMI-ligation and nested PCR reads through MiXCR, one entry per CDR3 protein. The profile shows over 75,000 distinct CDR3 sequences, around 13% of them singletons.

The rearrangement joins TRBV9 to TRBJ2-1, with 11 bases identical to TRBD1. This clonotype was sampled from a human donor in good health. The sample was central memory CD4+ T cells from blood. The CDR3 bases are TGTGCCAGCAGCGGCGGACAGGGGGCGCGTAATGAGCAGTTCTTC. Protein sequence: CASSGGQGARNEQFF.